Described below is a single T cell receptor beta chain sequence and its context. These data originate in a study of CD8 T cells in Susac syndrome. Turning to the study itself: Active disease was present in about six of the sequenced Susac syndrome patients, and remission in 8 or 9.

Random hexamers served to reverse transcribe roughly 0.45 to 1 ug RNA. Using its own MiXCR run on the immunoSEQ multiplex PCR reads, TCRdb lists one record per CDR3 protein. The table includes some 200,000 distinct CDR3 sequences, approximately 96% detected once. The CDR3 extends over 16 amino acids. The V gene end was trimmed by 3 bases and the J gene end by 2 bases; junction bases not matched to a gene: 4. CDR1 and CDR2 (germline): DFQATT, SNEGSKA (reference sequence). The sequenced material came from CD4+ T cells from PBMCs. This TCR was sampled from a human donor with Susac syndrome. This sequence joins TRBV20-1 and TRBJ2-3; TRBD2 aligns across 14 bases. CDR3 in amino acids: CSASPGLAGVTDTQYF. The CDR3 DNA sequence: TGCAGTGCTAGTCCGGGACTAGCGGGGGTCACAGATACGCAGTATTTT.